This T cell receptor (beta chain) originates from a study of blood T cell repertoires in COVID-19. Overall study context: Researchers got acute and convalescent COVID-19 samples from the United States, Italy and Spain.

As handled by the study authors: For nucleated cells, counts were estimated from reference gene primer amplification. Sequencing used immunoSEQ multiplex PCR; TCRdb keeps in-frame clones, though not all of them. Clone size and the V and J calls come from that table; the DNA yielded D and trimming. The sample has about 100,000 clones; more than 85% are singletons. The V and J ends lost 7 bases and 4 bases respectively, with 24 bases between them. Germline V lookup: CDR1 SNHLY, CDR2 FYNNEI. The CDR3 length is 17 residues. Sequencing was done on a sample of peripheral blood. The source of this sequence is a man aged 45-65 years with active COVID-19. The chain has TRBV2 and TRBJ2-3; D is perhaps TRBD1 (5 bases). The CDR3 here is CASIAAAWAGHPDTQYF. CDR3 coding DNA: TGTGCCAGCATTGCGGCCGCGTGGGCAGGGCACCCAGATACGCAGTATTTT.